This T cell receptor beta chain was identified in a study of control samples from healthy donors and cancer patients. Sequencing was performed with immunoSEQ multiplex PCR; in TCRdb, only in-frame clones are kept and a portion is missing. Seen here are 90,000 to 100,000 clones, almost 85% observed once, and the top ten hold 1.5% to 2.5%. Germline CDR1 is SGHTS and CDR2 is YDEGEE. The junction had 7 bases not matched to a gene; V was cut back by 7 bases and J by 0 bases. This CDR3 contains 15 residues. This clone was found a few times. This rearrangement joins TRBV5-8 to TRBJ1-5; 7 nucleotides line up with TRBD1. This clonotype originated in a man between 60 and 75 years old in good health. Specimen: blood. Here the CDR3 reads CASGSTGNSNQPQHF. DNA for the CDR3: TGTGCCAGCGGATCGACAGGGAATAGCAATCAGCCCCAGCATTTT.